The rows below give T cell receptor beta chains drawn from one sample of a study of blood T cell repertoires in COVID-19. Sequenced by immunoSEQ multiplex PCR; TCRdb stores in-frame clones only, minus some. In the table there are about 180,000 clones, approximately 80% of which are singletons. Sequencing was done on a sample of peripheral blood. These receptors all stem from a human donor in a cohort sampled during active COVID-19. Both conserved end residues are part of each CDR3. Fields, in order: D gene, clone size, J gene, V gene, CDR3 protein, CDR3 DNA. The D gene is left open where the match is weak. Clone size, where shown, is once, few, many, or a class for clones that have expanded.

d_call: -; clone_size: -; j_call: TRBJ2-2; v_call: TRBV9; cdr3_aa: CASSHPRVNGELFF; cdr3_nt: TGTGCCAGCAGCCACCCCAGGGTGAACGGGGAGCTGTTTTTT
d_call: -; clone_size: -; j_call: TRBJ2-7; v_call: TRBV21-1; cdr3_aa: CASSKAATGVGEQYF; cdr3_nt: TGTGCCAGCAGCAAAGCTGCGACAGGGGTAGGGGAGCAGTACTTC
d_call: TRBD1; clone_size: -; j_call: TRBJ1-2; v_call: TRBV7-8; cdr3_aa: CASSRLRTGGDYGYTF; cdr3_nt: TGTGCCAGCAGCCGTCTTCGAACAGGGGGCGACTATGGCTACACCTTC
d_call: TRBD1; clone_size: -; j_call: TRBJ1-2; v_call: TRBV5-6; cdr3_aa: CASSLSDRDLYGYTF; cdr3_nt: TGTGCCAGCAGCTTGTCTGACAGGGACTTATATGGCTACACCTTC
d_call: -; clone_size: -; j_call: TRBJ2-3; v_call: TRBV7-3; cdr3_aa: CASRPVPYRDRDTQYF; cdr3_nt: TGTGCCAGCAGACCAGTACCCTACAGGGACCGAGATACGCAGTATTTT
d_call: -; clone_size: -; j_call: TRBJ1-2; v_call: TRBV6-5; cdr3_aa: CASSYGAENYGYTF; cdr3_nt: TGTGCCAGCAGTTACGGTGCGGAAAACTATGGCTACACCTTC
d_call: TRBD1; clone_size: -; j_call: TRBJ2-5; v_call: TRBV4-1; cdr3_aa: CASSPLGQGEETQYF; cdr3_nt: TGCGCCAGCAGCCCCTTGGGACAGGGGGAAGAGACCCAGTACTTC
d_call: TRBD2; clone_size: -; j_call: TRBJ2-3; v_call: TRBV7-8; cdr3_aa: CASSLLGGRSTDTQYF; cdr3_nt: TGTGCCAGCAGCCTACTCGGGGGGAGGAGCACAGATACGCAGTATTTT
d_call: TRBD2; clone_size: once; j_call: TRBJ2-1; v_call: TRBV5-1; cdr3_aa: CASSPTGGPISNEQFF; cdr3_nt: TGCGCCAGCAGCCCGACGGGGGGACCAATTTCCAATGAGCAGTTCTTC
d_call: TRBD1; clone_size: -; j_call: TRBJ2-6; v_call: TRBV29-1; cdr3_aa: CSVAGGPSSGANVLTF; cdr3_nt: TGCAGCGTTGCAGGGGGTCCCAGCTCTGGGGCCAACGTCCTGACTTTC
d_call: TRBD1; clone_size: -; j_call: TRBJ2-7; v_call: TRBV3-1/TRBV3-2; cdr3_aa: CASSQGRDRGGYEQYF; cdr3_nt: TGTGCCAGCAGCCAAGGCCGGGACAGGGGAGGCTACGAGCAGTACTTC
d_call: TRBD1; clone_size: -; j_call: TRBJ1-5; v_call: TRBV5-1; cdr3_aa: CASRPGTGGYQPQHF; cdr3_nt: TGCGCCAGCAGGCCCGGGACAGGGGGCTATCAGCCCCAGCATTTT
d_call: -; clone_size: few; j_call: TRBJ1-5; v_call: TRBV21-1; cdr3_aa: CASSRREDDLRQPQHF; cdr3_nt: TGTGCCAGCAGCCGACGGGAGGACGATCTAAGGCAGCCCCAGCATTTT
d_call: -; clone_size: -; j_call: TRBJ1-2; v_call: TRBV7-9; cdr3_aa: CASSSNEVRDYGYTF; cdr3_nt: TGTGCCAGCAGCTCCAACGAAGTACGCGACTATGGCTACACCTTC
d_call: -; clone_size: -; j_call: TRBJ1-1; v_call: TRBV7-9; cdr3_aa: CASSKQGSVYTEAFF; cdr3_nt: TGTGCCAGCAGCAAACAGGGCTCCGTTTACACTGAAGCTTTCTTT
d_call: TRBD1; clone_size: -; j_call: TRBJ1-3; v_call: TRBV4-1; cdr3_aa: CASSQVGQGGNTIYF; cdr3_nt: TGCGCCAGCAGCCAAGTTGGACAGGGTGGAAACACCATATATTTT
d_call: -; clone_size: -; j_call: TRBJ1-6; v_call: TRBV7-8; cdr3_aa: CASSLVTGSHSPLHF; cdr3_nt: TGTGCCAGCAGCTTAGTCACGGGTTCGCATTCACCCCTCCACTTT
d_call: TRBD2; clone_size: -; j_call: TRBJ2-7; v_call: TRBV4-1; cdr3_aa: CASSPGLAGGYEQYF; cdr3_nt: TGCGCCAGCAGCCCCGGACTAGCGGGGGGCTACGAGCAGTACTTC
d_call: TRBD1; clone_size: -; j_call: TRBJ1-4; v_call: TRBV11-2; cdr3_aa: CASSSQQGEEKLFF; cdr3_nt: TGTGCCAGCAGCTCCCAACAGGGGGAGGAAAAACTGTTTTTT
d_call: -; clone_size: -; j_call: TRBJ2-7; v_call: TRBV12-5; cdr3_aa: CASGPRASPSPSYEQYF; cdr3_nt: TGTGCTAGTGGTCCCAGGGCCTCCCCCAGTCCCTCCTACGAGCAGTACTTC
d_call: -; clone_size: -; j_call: TRBJ1-2; v_call: TRBV6-5; cdr3_aa: CASRTANYGYTF; cdr3_nt: TGTGCCAGCAGGACAGCGAACTATGGCTACACCTTC
d_call: -; clone_size: -; j_call: TRBJ1-1; v_call: TRBV6-5; cdr3_aa: CASSYGLGGPGGAFF; cdr3_nt: TGTGCCAGCAGTTACGGTCTGGGGGGACCCGGCGGGGCTTTCTTT
d_call: -; clone_size: -; j_call: TRBJ1-1; v_call: TRBV5-1; cdr3_aa: CASSLDGTTDTEAFF; cdr3_nt: TGCGCCAGCAGCCTGGACGGGACTACGGACACTGAAGCTTTCTTT
d_call: -; clone_size: -; j_call: TRBJ1-2; v_call: TRBV9; cdr3_aa: CASRPGVLGGYTF; cdr3_nt: TGTGCCAGCAGACCGGGGGTCTTGGGGGGCTACACCTTC
d_call: -; clone_size: few; j_call: TRBJ1-1; v_call: TRBV11-2; cdr3_aa: CASSLNRGLFEAFF; cdr3_nt: TGTGCCAGCAGCCTCAATCGAGGGCTTTTTGAAGCTTTCTTT
d_call: -; clone_size: -; j_call: TRBJ1-5; v_call: TRBV5-3; cdr3_aa: CARSLGAFPNQPQHF; cdr3_nt: TGTGCCAGAAGCCTAGGGGCCTTCCCCAATCAGCCCCAGCATTTT
d_call: -; clone_size: -; j_call: TRBJ1-2; v_call: TRBV4-1; cdr3_aa: CASSPGGVDYGYTF; cdr3_nt: TGCGCCAGCAGCCCGGGAGGGGTGGACTATGGCTACACCTTC
d_call: TRBD1; clone_size: -; j_call: TRBJ1-2; v_call: TRBV3-1/TRBV3-2; cdr3_aa: CASSHLDRGPPYYGYTF; cdr3_nt: TGTGCCAGCAGCCATCTGGACAGGGGGCCCCCTTACTATGGCTACACCTTC
d_call: TRBD1; clone_size: -; j_call: TRBJ1-1; v_call: TRBV19; cdr3_aa: CASSMRRQGGANTEAFF; cdr3_nt: TGTGCCAGTAGTATGAGAAGACAGGGAGGCGCGAACACTGAAGCTTTCTTT
d_call: -; clone_size: -; j_call: TRBJ2-3; v_call: TRBV5-1; cdr3_aa: CASSRGIGQDTQYF; cdr3_nt: TGCGCCAGCAGCCGGGGGATAGGGCAAGATACGCAGTATTTT
d_call: TRBD1; clone_size: -; j_call: TRBJ2-3; v_call: TRBV4-1; cdr3_aa: CASSQVGRGSRDTQYF; cdr3_nt: TGCGCCAGCAGCCAAGTTGGCAGGGGGAGTCGGGATACGCAGTATTTT
d_call: -; clone_size: once; j_call: TRBJ2-3; v_call: TRBV12-5; cdr3_aa: CASGDAGVRDTQYF; cdr3_nt: TGTGCTAGTGGTGACGCCGGGGTCCGGGATACGCAGTATTTT
d_call: TRBD2; clone_size: -; j_call: TRBJ2-7; v_call: TRBV18; cdr3_aa: CASSPEASGDEQYF; cdr3_nt: TGTGCCAGCTCACCAGAGGCTAGCGGGGACGAGCAGTACTTC